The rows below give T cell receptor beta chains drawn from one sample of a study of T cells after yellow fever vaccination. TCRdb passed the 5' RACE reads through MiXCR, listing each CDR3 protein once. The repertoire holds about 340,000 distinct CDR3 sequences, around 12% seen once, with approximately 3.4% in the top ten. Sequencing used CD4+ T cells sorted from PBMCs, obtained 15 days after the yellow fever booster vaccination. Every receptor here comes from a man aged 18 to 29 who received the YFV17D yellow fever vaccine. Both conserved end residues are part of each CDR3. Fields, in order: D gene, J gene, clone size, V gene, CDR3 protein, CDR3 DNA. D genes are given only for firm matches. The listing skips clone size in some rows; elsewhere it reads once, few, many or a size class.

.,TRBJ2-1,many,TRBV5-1,CASRQGNEQFF,TGCGCCAGCCGCCAGGGGAATGAGCAGTTCTTC
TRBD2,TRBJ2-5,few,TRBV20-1,CSARGGAETQYF,TGCAGTGCCCGCGGGGGGGCAGAGACCCAGTACTTC
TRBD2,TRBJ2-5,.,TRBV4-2,CASSQFSGVRAETQYF,TGTGCCAGCAGCCAGTTTAGCGGGGTGAGAGCAGAGACCCAGTACTTC
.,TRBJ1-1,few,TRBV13,CASSFPGQGAFF,TGTGCCAGCAGCTTCCCCGGGCAAGGTGCTTTCTTT
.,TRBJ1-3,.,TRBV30,CAWSEGAGAGNTIYF,TGTGCCTGGAGTGAGGGTGCAGGGGCGGGAAACACCATATATTTT
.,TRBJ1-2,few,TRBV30,CAWSLRDGSGYTF,TGTGCCTGGAGTCTCCGAGACGGCAGTGGCTACACCTTC
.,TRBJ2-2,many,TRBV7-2,CASSLYSTGELFF,TGTGCCAGCAGCTTATACTCCACCGGGGAGCTGTTTTTT
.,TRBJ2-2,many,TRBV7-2,CASSSPRQRTGELFF,TGTGCCAGCAGCTCCCCCCGACAGCGGACCGGGGAGCTGTTTTTT
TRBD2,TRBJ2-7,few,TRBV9,CASSQTTSGGEQYF,TGTGCCAGCAGCCAGACTACTAGCGGCGGCGAGCAGTACTTC
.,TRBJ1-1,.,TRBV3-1,CASSQLQGGTEAFF,TGTGCCAGCAGCCAACTTCAGGGTGGCACTGAAGCTTTCTTT
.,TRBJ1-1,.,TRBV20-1,CSARNIRGDTEAFF,TGCAGTGCTAGAAATATCAGAGGGGACACTGAAGCTTTCTTT
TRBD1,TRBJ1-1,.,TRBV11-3,CASSLDGTGTTEAFF,TGTGCCAGCAGCTTGGATGGGACAGGGACCACTGAAGCTTTCTTT
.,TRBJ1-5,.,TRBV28,CASSLVLNQPQHF,TGTGCCAGCAGTTTAGTCCTTAATCAGCCCCAGCATTTT
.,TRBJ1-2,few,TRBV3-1,CASSQGYYGYTF,TGTGCCAGCAGCCAAGGCTACTATGGCTACACCTTC